The rows below give T cell receptor beta chains drawn from one sample of a study of CD8+CD57+ T cells in acquired aplastic anemia. TCRdb fed the reads into MiXCR, producing one record per CDR3 protein. The table lists some 180,000 distinct CDR3 sequences, 48% of them singletons. The sample comprised sorted CD4+, CD8+, or CD8+CD57+ T cells (not recorded which) from PBMCs. The receptors here all came from a human donor with aplastic anemia. Each CDR3 is given with its conserved first and last residue. The D gene is left open where the match is weak. The size entry is marked missing in some rows and otherwise reads once, few, many or a size class.

j_call	d_call	v_call	clone_size	cdr3_nt	cdr3_aa
TRBJ2-7	.	TRBV10-3	many	TGTGCCATCAGCCTAGGGATGGTTGGAGGTGAGCAGTACTTC	CAISLGMVGGEQYF
TRBJ1-4	TRBD1	TRBV2	.	TGTGCCAGCAGGGCCGGGACAGGGATGGAGAAACTGTTTTTT	CASRAGTGMEKLFF
TRBJ2-7	TRBD2	TRBV20-1	.	TGCAGTGCGGCGAGACTAGCCCGCGAGCAGTACTTC	CSAARLAREQYF
TRBJ2-7	.	TRBV7-9	.	TGTGCCAGCAGCTTCGGGGAGTACGAGCAGTACTTC	CASSFGEYEQYF
TRBJ1-2	TRBD1	TRBV7-2	many	TGTGCCAGCAGCTTAGTAGGGATACCATCCGGGACAGGGGGCGATGGCTACACCTTC	CASSLVGIPSGTGGDGYTF
TRBJ2-7	TRBD1	TRBV6-1	once	TGTGCCAGCAGCACTTCTAGGGAACAGGGGGCCTACGAGCAGTACTTC	CASSTSREQGAYEQYF
TRBJ2-3	TRBD2	TRBV7-9	many	TGTGCCAGCAGCCCAGGACTAGCGGGCCCAGATACGCAGTATTTT	CASSPGLAGPDTQYF
TRBJ2-2	TRBD1	TRBV24-1	.	TGTGCCACCAGTGCGAGACAGGGCACCGGGGAGCTGTTTTTT	CATSARQGTGELFF
TRBJ2-3	TRBD2	TRBV5-1	.	TGCGCCAGCAGCTACGGGAGCGGGAGCGAATATACGCAGTATTTT	CASSYGSGSEYTQYF
TRBJ1-3	.	TRBV10-3	.	TGTGCCAGCAGTCCCCGACTGGAAGGAGACACCATATATTTT	CASSPRLEGDTIYF
TRBJ2-2	TRBD2	TRBV20-1	.	TGCAGTGCTCGGCGGGGGGTGGGTACCGGGGAGCTGTTTTTT	CSARRGVGTGELFF
TRBJ1-4	.	TRBV19	many	TGTGCCAGTAGTACGACATTATCCTCAACTAATGAAAAACTGTTTTTT	CASSTTLSSTNEKLFF
TRBJ1-4	TRBD1	TRBV10-1	many	TGCGCCAGCAGTTCGGGACAGGGAATGGAACTGTTTTTT	CASSSGQGMELFF
TRBJ2-7	TRBD1	TRBV10-2	.	TGCGCCAGCACCTCGTCCCCAGGGACAGGTAACTACGAGCAGTACTTC	CASTSSPGTGNYEQYF
TRBJ1-1	.	TRBV2	.	TGTGCCAGCAGCTTAGGGTGGGGGGATGCTGAAGCTTTCTTT	CASSLGWGDAEAFF
TRBJ1-1	TRBD1	TRBV2	many	TGTGCCAGCAGGGACAGGGTGGACACTGAAGCTTTCTTT	CASRDRVDTEAFF
TRBJ1-2	TRBD1	TRBV10-3	.	TGTGCCAGCAGAGGACAGGGGGACTATGGCTACACCTTC	CASRGQGDYGYTF
TRBJ2-5	TRBD2	TRBV24-1	.	TGTGCCACCAGTGCGGGGGGGGGACGACAGGCCCAGTACTTC	CATSAGGGRQAQYF
TRBJ2-3	TRBD2	TRBV10-3	.	TGTGCCATCAGTGAGTCAGGGCGGGAGACGCAGTATTTT	CAISESGRETQYF
TRBJ2-7	.	TRBV15	.	TGTGCCACCAGTCCGAGGGGGGACAGTCTCTACGAGCAGTACTTC	CATSPRGDSLYEQYF
TRBJ1-2	.	TRBV10-1	many	TGCGCCAGCAGTGAGTCCACGGGAAACTATGGCTACACCTTC	CASSESTGNYGYTF
TRBJ2-3	.	TRBV10-3	many	TGTGCCAGGGGCCTAGGACCCACAGATACGCAGTATTTT	CARGLGPTDTQYF
TRBJ2-1	.	TRBV10-3	.	TGTGCCATCAGTGAGTCTGCGGGTCTATTGCAGTTCTTC	CAISESAGLLQFF
TRBJ2-3	.	TRBV3-1	few	TGTGCCAGCAGCCAGAGGGTCGGGAACACAGATACGCAGTATTTT	CASSQRVGNTDTQYF
TRBJ2-5	TRBD2	TRBV20-1	many	TGCAGTGCTATCGGGGGGGAGACCCAGTACTTC	CSAIGGETQYF
TRBJ2-1	.	TRBV20-1	.	TGCAGTGCTAGTGGTCTAGCGATGAATGAGCAGTTCTTC	CSASGLAMNEQFF
TRBJ1-3	TRBD1	TRBV24-1	once	TGTGCCACCAGGGACAGGGTGGACACCGTATATTTT	CATRDRVDTVYF
TRBJ2-7	TRBD2	TRBV5-1	.	TGCGCCAGCAGCAACCTAGCGGGGGGCCACGAGCAGTACTTC	CASSNLAGGHEQYF
TRBJ1-1	.	TRBV11-2	many	TGTGCCAGCAGCTTAGTTGGGTTAGGGGGCACTGAAGCTTTCTTT	CASSLVGLGGTEAFF
TRBJ2-3	TRBD1	TRBV12-3/TRBV12-4	many	TGTGCCAGCAGCCGTGGACAGGGGGGAGGCACAGATACGCAGTATTTT	CASSRGQGGGTDTQYF
TRBJ1-6	TRBD1	TRBV24-1	.	TGTGCCACCTCGGACAGGAGCTCCTATAATTCACCCCTCCACTTT	CATSDRSSYNSPLHF
TRBJ1-6	TRBD1	TRBV3-1	many	TGTGCCAGCAGCGATACAGGGGTAGGTCCACCCCTCCACTTT	CASSDTGVGPPLHF
TRBJ2-7	TRBD1	TRBV7-9	.	TGTGCCAGCAGCCCAACAGGGGACCCCGGCTACGAGCAGTACTTC	CASSPTGDPGYEQYF
TRBJ2-7	.	TRBV29-1	.	TGCAGCGTTAGGAACGGCAGAACCAGTACCTACGAGCAGTACTTC	CSVRNGRTSTYEQYF
TRBJ1-3	.	TRBV4-1	.	TGCGCCAGCAGCCAAGGAATTGGAAACACCATATATTTT	CASSQGIGNTIYF
TRBJ2-1	TRBD2	TRBV20-1	many	TGCAGTGCTAGAGTCGGCGGGGGGGCCGCGGGTGAGCAGTTCTTC	CSARVGGGAAGEQFF
TRBJ1-5	.	TRBV2	once	TGTGCCAGCAATGAACGGCAGAATCAGCCCCAGCATTTT	CASNERQNQPQHF
TRBJ2-7	.	TRBV7-9	many	TGTGCCAGCAGCCGAGACCAGGGATTGCAGTACTTC	CASSRDQGLQYF
TRBJ2-7	.	TRBV6-1	.	TGTGCCAGCAGTGTGGACGGGCCCTACGAGCAGTACTTC	CASSVDGPYEQYF
TRBJ2-1	.	TRBV25-1	.	TGTGCCAGCAGTGAAAGGGAGAACGGACCTTACAATGAGCAGTTCTTC	CASSERENGPYNEQFF
TRBJ2-1	TRBD2	TRBV7-3	.	TGTGCCAGCAGCTTACTAGCGGGAGCATACAATGAGCAGTTCTTC	CASSLLAGAYNEQFF
TRBJ2-1	.	TRBV7-4	.	TGTGCCAGCAGCGCAGGGACGGGCAATGAGCAGTTCTTC	CASSAGTGNEQFF
TRBJ1-6	TRBD1	TRBV20-1	.	TGCAGTGCTAGGACAGGGACTAATTCACCCCTCCACTTT	CSARTGTNSPLHF
TRBJ1-5	.	TRBV4-1	many	TGCGCCAGCCGGACACTGGCTAATAGCAATCAGCCCCAGCATTTT	CASRTLANSNQPQHF
TRBJ1-1	TRBD1	TRBV10-1	.	TGCGCCAGCAGTGACCGAGGGGGCAATTTCTTCTACACTGAAGCTTTCTTT	CASSDRGGNFFYTEAFF
TRBJ1-2	.	TRBV7-2	many	TGTGCCAGCAGCTTAGGGGAGAGGGAAGGCTACACCTTC	CASSLGEREGYTF
TRBJ1-1	.	TRBV11-2	.	TGTGCCAGCAGTTTACCTGACACGGATCGAGGCATGAACACTGAAGCTTTCTTT	CASSLPDTDRGMNTEAFF
TRBJ1-3	.	TRBV7-6	.	TGTGCCAGCAGCCTTGGGGTGCCGAGCTCTGGAAACACCATATATTTT	CASSLGVPSSGNTIYF
TRBJ2-3	TRBD2	TRBV7-9	.	TGTGCCAGCAGCCTTAGCGGGGCCGGGGATACGCAGTATTTT	CASSLSGAGDTQYF
TRBJ1-2	.	TRBV6-5	many	TGTGCCAGCAGTTACGGGCCCGCTAAGTTTATGCGGGTACAGACCTTC	CASSYGPAKFMRVQTF
TRBJ2-7	.	TRBV20-1	.	TGCAGTGCTCCGGCGACAACTTACGAGCAGTACTTC	CSAPATTYEQYF
TRBJ2-5	TRBD1	TRBV19	few	TGTGCCACAGGGACAGGGGACCAAGAGACCCAGTACTTC	CATGTGDQETQYF
TRBJ2-1	TRBD2	TRBV6-1	many	TGTGCCAGCAGTGAAAGGTCTAGCGGGGACGAGCAGTTCTTC	CASSERSSGDEQFF
TRBJ2-1	.	TRBV15	.	TGTGCCACCTCGGATGGAAGACAGATGACGGGCAATGAGCAGTTCTTC	CATSDGRQMTGNEQFF